The 30 T cell receptor beta chains below all came from one sample that was sequenced in a study of beta chain features in type 1 diabetes. The sequenced template was cDNA made from the entire isolated RNA. Using immunoSEQ multiplex PCR, the repertoire was profiled, and TCRdb retains in-frame clones only, with some absent. Of about 350,000 clones listed, around 19% are singletons. Sequencing was done on a sample of naive CD4+ T cells from blood. These receptors were taken from a woman in her late teens or twenties in good health.

Comment on this clone: Other nucleotide sequences from this sample produce the same CDR3. The CDR3 here is CASSPGQGNQPQHF. CDR3 nucleotide sequence: TGTGCCAGCAGCCCGGGACAGGGGAATCAGCCCCAGCATTTT. J is TRBJ1-5 and V is TRBV7-9, with TRBD1 matching over 10 bases. Losses at the gene ends were 5 bases for V and 4 bases for J; bases not matched to a gene: 2. Germline assignment: CDR1 SEHNR and CDR2 FQNEAQ (reference sequence). The CDR3 sequence is 14 residues long.

This clone was seen only a few times. The chain combines TRBV7-8 with TRBJ2-3, with 11 bases identical to TRBD2. The junction had 9 bases not matched to a gene; V was cut back by 5 bases and J by 5 bases. The germline CDR1 and CDR2 sequences are SGHVS and FQNEAQ. The CDR3 spans 16 residues. Here the CDR3 DNA reads TGTGCCAGCAGCCTACTAGCGGGAGCGGCTGGAGATACGCAGTATTTT. Its protein is CASSLLAGAAGDTQYF. The full variable domain, rest sourced from reference TRBV7-8 and TRBJ2-3, is GAGVSQSPRYKVAKRGQDVALRCDPISGHVSLFWYQQALGQGPEFLTYFQNEAQLDKSGLPSDRFFAERPEGSVSTLKIQRTQQEDSAVYLCASSLLAGAAGDTQYFGPGTRLTVL.

The chain recombines TRBV7-2 with TRBJ2-7; TRBD2 is a possible D gene (6 bases). Germline lookup yields CDR1 SGHTA and CDR2 FQGNSA. V shed 1 base and J shed 0 bases, with 13 bases lying between them. The CDR3 contains 16 residues. The CDR3 loop reads CASSLDWLRDSYEQYF. Here the CDR3 DNA reads TGTGCCAGCAGCTTAGATTGGTTGCGGGACTCCTACGAGCAGTACTTC.

CDR3 DNA: TGCAGTGCTAGTCAGGGTGAAGAGCAGTACTTC. Translation gives CSASQGEEQYF. The chain is built from TRBV20-1 and TRBJ2-5; D may be TRBD1 (5 bases). The CDR3 is 11 residues long. Looked up from germline, CDR1 is DFQATT and CDR2 is SNEGSKA (reference sequence). Trimming removed 3 bases at V and 11 bases at J, with 13 bases between.

This clone showed up just a few times. This sequence joins TRBV6-1 and TRBJ1-1; D may be TRBD1 (5 bases). The germline CDR1 and CDR2 sequences are MNHNS and SASEGT. V shed 6 bases and J shed 3 bases, with 17 bases lying between them. The CDR3 runs to 15 residues. CDR3: CASRAGGADYTEAFF. DNA for the CDR3: TGTGCCAGCAGAGCGGGAGGGGCCGACTACACTGAAGCTTTCTTT.

This clone was detected a few times. Here the CDR3 reads CAISEQGRGSPLHF. The CDR3, as DNA: TGTGCCATCAGTGAACAGGGCCGAGGTTCACCCCTCCACTTT. The chain couples TRBV10-3 to TRBJ1-6; a possible D gene is TRBD1 (6 bases). V dropped 3 bases and J dropped 9 bases, with 12 bases sitting between them. CDR3 length: 14 amino acids. Germline CDR1 is ENHRY and CDR2 is SYGVKD.

Worth noting for this clone: As the CDR3 is not closed by the conserved phenylalanine or tryptophan, this likely results from a read error. The gene calls are TRBV30 and TRBJ1-1; no firm D call. This CDR3 spans 15 amino acids. The germline V gene encodes CDR1 GTSNPN and CDR2 SVGIG (reference sequence). The V end lost 4 bases, the J end lost 0 bases, and 15 bases lay between the germline ends. CDR3 region: CAWKAGLRMNTEAFL. DNA for the CDR3: TGTGCCTGGAAAGCGGGGTTAAGAATGAACACTGAAGCTTTCCTT.

This clone has just a few counts. The chain employs TRBV11-2 and TRBJ2-5, with 8 bases fitting TRBD1. This CDR3 has 13 residues. Trimming removed 5 bases from V and 5 bases from J; junction bases left unmatched: 4. In germline, CDR1 is SGHAT, CDR2 FQNNGV. The CDR3 here is CASSVDRGETQYF. DNA for the CDR3: TGTGCCAGCAGCGTCGACAGGGGTGAGACCCAGTACTTC.

This clone was counted only a few times. The chain links TRBV7-2 to TRBJ2-5; 16 nucleotides align to TRBD2. The CDR3 runs to 15 residues. Per germline, CDR1 SGHTA and CDR2 FQGNSA. The ends lost 4 bases at V and 5 bases at J; junction bases unmatched: 1. The CDR3, as DNA: TGTGCCAGCAGCTCGGGACTAGCGGGGGGGGAGACCCAGTACTTC. Translated, it gives CASSSGLAGGETQYF. The whole variable domain, remainder taken from reference TRBV7-2 and TRBJ2-5, is GAGVSQSPSNKVTEKGKDVELRCDPISGHTALYWYRQSLGQGLEFLIYFQGNSAPDKSGLPSDRFSAERTGGSVSTLTIQRTQQEDSAVYLCASSSGLAGGETQYFGPGTRLLVL.

The chain joins TRBV5-4 to TRBJ2-3; 8 bases align to TRBD2. The CDR3 covers 16 residues. Germline CDR1 SGHNT, CDR2 YYREEE (reference sequence). V dropped 1 base and J dropped 0; count of bases not matched to a gene: 4. The CDR3 here is CASSLFSGTSTDTQYF. CDR3 nucleotide sequence: TGTGCCAGCAGCTTGTTTAGCGGGACTAGCACAGATACGCAGTATTTT.

This chain uses TRBV7-9 with TRBJ1-5; D not certain. The CDR3 totals 14 residues. Germline V lookup: CDR1 SEHNR, CDR2 FQNEAQ (reference sequence). V shed 0 bases and J shed 3 bases, with 6 bases lying between them. The CDR3 here is CASSLAGNNQPQHF. The CDR3 coding sequence is TGTGCCAGCAGCTTAGCCGGGAACAATCAGCCCCAGCATTTT.

CDR3 in amino acids: CASSLGQEVYEQYF. CDR3 bases: TGCGCCAGCAGCTTGGGACAGGAGGTCTACGAGCAGTACTTC. J is TRBJ2-7 and V is TRBV5-1; possibly TRBD1 for D (6 bases). CDR1 and CDR2 (germline): SGHRS, YFSETQ. Trimming took off 0 bases at V and 3 bases at J, with 10 bases between the two ends. This CDR3 region has 14 residues.

This chain joins TRBV21-1 and TRBJ2-5; the D segment call TRBD2 is taken from the table without a DNA check. TRBV21-1 is annotated as a pseudogene. This CDR3 region has 15 residues. The CDR3 spells CASSKERGGLETQYF. In DNA form, the CDR3 reads TGTGCCAGCAGCAAAGAACGGGGAGGGTTAGAGACCCAGTACTTC.

This clone was counted a few times. The chain uses TRBV14 and TRBJ1-2; D is possibly TRBD1 (5 bases). The V and J ends lost 2 bases and 8 bases respectively, with 12 bases between them. The CDR3 sequence is 13 residues long. Germline CDR1 and CDR2: SGHDN and FVKESK. CDR3 bases: TGTGCCAGCAGCCAACAGGGAATCGGGGGCTACACCTTC. Encoded protein: CASSQQGIGGYTF.

The chain recombines TRBV19 with TRBJ2-3; D perhaps matches TRBD2 (6 bases). Germline V CDR1 and CDR2: LNHDA, SQIVND (reference sequence). V dropped 0 bases and J dropped 6 bases, with 19 bases sitting between them. The CDR3 totals 17 residues. CDR3 sequence: CASSIDPPRGKRDTQYF. CDR3 nucleotide sequence: TGTGCCAGTAGTATAGATCCCCCCCGGGGGAAAAGGGATACGCAGTATTTT.

Note on this clone: The sample has other DNA sequences that encode this CDR3 too. The V gene is TRBV2, the J gene TRBJ1-2, with D unresolved. There are 13 residues in the CDR3. CDR1 is SNHLY, CDR2 FYNNEI, per germline. V was cut by 2 bases and J by 0 bases, with 4 bases left in between. CDR3 sequence reads: CASSESANYGYTF. The CDR3 bases are TGTGCCAGCAGTGAATCAGCTAACTATGGCTACACCTTC.

The chain combines TRBV10-3 with TRBJ2-5, with D perhaps matching TRBD1 (6 bases). The CDR3 has 17 amino acids. Per the germline V gene, CDR1 is ENHRY and CDR2 is SYGVKD. V was pared by 3 bases and J by 4 bases, with 21 bases between. CDR3 nucleotide sequence: TGTGCCATCAGTGAAAGGGCCCCCAGGGGCGGAGGAGAGACCCAGTACTTC. Translating gives CAISERAPRGGGETQYF.

The J gene is TRBJ2-7, the V gene TRBV9; TRBD2 matches at 16 bases. Germline V gives CDR1 SGDLS, CDR2 YYNGEE. J was trimmed by 3 bases and V by 4 bases; bases with no gene match: 4. This CDR3 has 16 residues. CDR3 loop: CASSPGTSGGGYEQYF. In nucleotides, the CDR3 is TGTGCCAGCAGCCCCGGGACTAGCGGGGGGGGCTACGAGCAGTACTTC.

The genes are TRBV11-2 and TRBJ2-5; 9 bases agree with TRBD2. V shed 5 bases, J shed 4 bases, and the junction held 5 bases outside the gene matches. The germline gives CDR1 SGHAT, CDR2 FQNNGV. The CDR3 runs 14 residues. The CDR3 coding sequence is TGTGCCAGCAGCGGAGCGGGAGGAGGAGAGACCCAGTACTTC. Translated: CASSGAGGGETQYF.

This rearrangement joins TRBV9 to TRBJ2-1; TRBD2 agrees at 8 bases. The CDR3 covers 15 residues. J was trimmed by 5 bases and V by 5 bases; bases with no gene match: 9. Germline V lookup: CDR1 SGDLS, CDR2 YYNGEE. CDR3 in DNA: TGTGCCAGCAGTTCCCTCGTACTAGCGGACAATGAGCAGTTCTTC. Its protein product is CASSSLVLADNEQFF.

The rearrangement uses TRBV5-1 and TRBJ2-1; possibly TRBD2 for D (5 bases). This CDR3 contains 13 residues. The V gene lost 2 bases and the J gene lost 9 bases, with 12 bases spanning the gap. Germline loops: CDR1 SGHRS, CDR2 YFSETQ. This CDR3 reads CASSFGEGTEQFF. The CDR3 DNA reads TGCGCCAGCAGCTTCGGCGAGGGCACTGAGCAGTTCTTC.

The V gene is TRBV29-1, the J gene TRBJ1-5, with D tentatively TRBD1 (6 bases). Germline CDR1 is SQVTM and CDR2 is ANQGSEA. Trimming shortened V by 4 bases and J by 0 bases, and 7 bases separated the two germline ends. The CDR3 totals 13 residues. The CDR3 protein is CSVVGGSNQPQHF. The CDR3 region has the DNA TGCAGCGTTGTAGGGGGTAGCAATCAGCCCCAGCATTTT.

The sample holds a few counts of this clone. The CDR3 sequence: CASSRSNRGRNEKLFF. The CDR3 nucleotides are TGTGCCAGCAGCCGATCCAACAGGGGGCGTAATGAAAAACTGTTTTTT. The chain carries TRBV4-2 and TRBJ1-4, with 9 bases lining up with TRBD1. The CDR3 runs 16 residues. With V trimmed by 4 bases and J by 4 bases, 7 bases remained unmatched. Germline values: CDR1 LGHNA, CDR2 YNFKEQ.

This clone was found once. The J gene is TRBJ2-3, the V gene TRBV5-4, with D possibly being TRBD1 (5 bases). The V gene lost 2 bases and the J gene lost 4 bases, with 14 bases spanning the gap. The germline gives CDR1 SGHNT, CDR2 YYREEE (reference sequence). The CDR3 is 15 amino acids. The CDR3 DNA reads TGTGCCAGCAGCTTCAGGGTACCCAGTGCAGATACGCAGTATTTT. This translates into CASSFRVPSADTQYF. Looking up the rest from reference TRBV5-4 and TRBJ2-3 gives the full variable domain: ETGVTQSPTHLIKTRGQQVTLRCSSQSGHNTVSWYQQALGQGPQFIFQYYREEENGRGNFPPRFSGLQFPNYSSELNVNALELDDSALYLCASSFRVPSADTQYFGPGTRLTVL.

The chain links TRBV10-3 to TRBJ2-3; possibly TRBD2 for D (6 bases). The germline V and J ends were trimmed by 2 bases and 5 bases, with 8 bases remaining between them. The CDR3 runs to 13 residues. The germline V gene has CDR1 ENHRY and CDR2 SYGVKD. The CDR3 protein is CAISEGTEDTQYF. The DNA for the CDR3 is TGTGCCATCAGTGAGGGGACTGAAGATACGCAGTATTTT.

The chain is built from TRBV7-3 and TRBJ1-6; D possibly corresponds to TRBD1 (5 bases). The CDR3 loop spans 14 amino acids. Trimming cost V 5 bases and J 6 bases, with 11 bases left between them. Germline V CDR1 and CDR2: SGHTA, FQGTGA. CDR3 residues: CASSSGTGNSPLHF. CDR3 nucleotides: TGTGCCAGCAGCAGCGGGACCGGTAATTCACCCCTCCACTTT.

Here the CDR3 DNA reads TGTGCCAGTAGTTCGCTAGCGGAGAGCACAGATACGCAGTATTTT. Encoded protein: CASSSLAESTDTQYF. V and J are TRBV19 and TRBJ2-3, with 7 bases aligning to TRBD2. Germline V CDR1 and CDR2: LNHDA, SQIVND (reference sequence). The J segment lost 0 bases and the V segment lost 5 bases, leaving 5 bases of the junction unmatched. This CDR3 is 15 amino acids long.

The V call is TRBV4-3, the J call TRBJ1-1; D perhaps matches TRBD1 (6 bases). Germline V gene sequence: CDR1 LGHNA, CDR2 YSLEER. The CDR3 covers 15 residues. V was cut by 4 bases and J by 4 bases, with 16 bases left in between. The CDR3 is CASSRLQGVGTEAFF. CDR3 sequence (DNA): TGCGCCAGCAGCCGCCTACAGGGTGTCGGCACTGAAGCTTTCTTT.

The rearrangement joins TRBV15 to TRBJ1-1; D is possibly TRBD1 (5 bases). The CDR3 sequence is 16 residues long. Germline CDR1 reads LNHNV; CDR2 reads YYDKDF (reference sequence). With 1 base removed from V and 1 base from J, the gap between germline ends came to 13 bases. The CDR3 is CATSRGQTSSNTEAFF. In DNA form, the CDR3 reads TGTGCCACCAGCAGAGGACAGACATCCTCGAACACTGAAGCTTTCTTT.

The chain carries TRBV19 and TRBJ2-1; 9 bases map to TRBD2. This CDR3 has 15 amino acids. J lost 1 base, V lost 9 bases, and 7 bases had no gene match. Germline V CDR1 and CDR2: LNHDA, SQIVND (reference sequence). The CDR3 reads CASHSGSGSYNEQFF. The CDR3 DNA reads TGTGCCAGCCATAGCGGGAGTGGGTCCTACAATGAGCAGTTCTTC. Variable domain in full (rest from reference TRBV19 and TRBJ2-1): DGGITQSPKYLFRKEGQNVTLSCEQNLNHDAMYWYRQDPGQGLRLIYYSQIVNDFQKGDIAEGYSVSREKKESFPLTVTSAQKNPTAFYLCASHSGSGSYNEQFFGPGTRLTVL.